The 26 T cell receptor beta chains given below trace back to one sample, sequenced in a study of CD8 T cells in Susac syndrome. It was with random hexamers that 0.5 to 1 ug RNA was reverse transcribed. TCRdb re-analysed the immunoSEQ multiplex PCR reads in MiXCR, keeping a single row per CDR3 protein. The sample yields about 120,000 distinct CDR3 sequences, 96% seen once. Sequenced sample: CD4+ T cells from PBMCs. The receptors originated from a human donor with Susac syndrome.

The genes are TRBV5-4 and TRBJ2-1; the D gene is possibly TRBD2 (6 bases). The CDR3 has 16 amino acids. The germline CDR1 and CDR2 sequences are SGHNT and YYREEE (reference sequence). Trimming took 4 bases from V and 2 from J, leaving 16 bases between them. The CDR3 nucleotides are TGTGCCAGCAGCCCGGCTGTAGCGGCAGCCTACAATGAGCAGTTCTTC. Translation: CASSPAVAAAYNEQFF.

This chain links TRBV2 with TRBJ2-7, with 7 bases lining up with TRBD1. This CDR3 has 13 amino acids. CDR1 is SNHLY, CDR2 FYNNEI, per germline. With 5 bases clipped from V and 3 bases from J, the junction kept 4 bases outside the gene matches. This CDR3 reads CASSQDRYYEQYF. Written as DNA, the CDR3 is TGTGCCAGCAGTCAGGACAGGTACTACGAGCAGTACTTC.

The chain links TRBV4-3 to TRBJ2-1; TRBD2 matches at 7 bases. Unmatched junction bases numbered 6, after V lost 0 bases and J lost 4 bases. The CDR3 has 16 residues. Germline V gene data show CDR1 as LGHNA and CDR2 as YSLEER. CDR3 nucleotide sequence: TGCGCCAGCAGCCAAGAGTTCGAGCGGGGTTACAATGAGCAGTTCTTC. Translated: CASSQEFERGYNEQFF.

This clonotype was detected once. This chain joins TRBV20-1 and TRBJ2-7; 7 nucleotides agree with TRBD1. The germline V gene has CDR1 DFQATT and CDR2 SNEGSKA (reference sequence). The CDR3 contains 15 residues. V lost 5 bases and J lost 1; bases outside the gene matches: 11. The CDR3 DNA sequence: TGCAGTGCTGCAAATTCGAGACAGGGTTCCTACGAGCAGTACTTC. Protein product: CSAANSRQGSYEQYF.

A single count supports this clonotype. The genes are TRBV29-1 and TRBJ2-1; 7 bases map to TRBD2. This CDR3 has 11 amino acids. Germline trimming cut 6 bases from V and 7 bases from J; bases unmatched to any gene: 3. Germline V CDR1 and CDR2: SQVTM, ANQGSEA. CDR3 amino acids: CSVVLANEQFF. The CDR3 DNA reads TGCAGCGTAGTACTAGCGAATGAGCAGTTCTTC.

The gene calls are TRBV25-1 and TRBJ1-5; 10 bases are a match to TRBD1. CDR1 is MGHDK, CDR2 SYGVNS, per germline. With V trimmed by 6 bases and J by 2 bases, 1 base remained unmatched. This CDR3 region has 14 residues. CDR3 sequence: CASSGQGGNQPQHF. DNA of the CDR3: TGTGCCAGCAGCGGACAGGGGGGCAATCAGCCCCAGCATTTT.

The CDR3 protein is CASSRGEHEQYF. The DNA for the CDR3 is TGTGCCAGCAGCCGCGGGGAACACGAGCAGTACTTC. V usage is TRBV7-6 and J usage is TRBJ2-7, with D tentatively TRBD2 (6 bases). Germline V gene data show CDR1 as SGHVS and CDR2 as FNYEAQ. V was shortened by 5 bases and J by 5 bases, with 10 bases between the two germline ends. The CDR3 runs 12 residues.

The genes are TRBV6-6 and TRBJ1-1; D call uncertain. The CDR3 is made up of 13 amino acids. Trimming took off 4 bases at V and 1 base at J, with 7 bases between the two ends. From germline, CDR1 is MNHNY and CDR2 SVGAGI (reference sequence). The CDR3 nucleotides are TGTGCCAGCAGTTCGACCCCGAACACTGAAGCTTTCTTT. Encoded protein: CASSSTPNTEAFF.

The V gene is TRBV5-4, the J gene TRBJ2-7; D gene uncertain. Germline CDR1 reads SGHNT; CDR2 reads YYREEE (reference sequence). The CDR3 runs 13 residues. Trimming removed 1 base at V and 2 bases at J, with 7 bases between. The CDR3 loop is CASSLKTTYEQYF. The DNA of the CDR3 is TGTGCCAGCAGCTTGAAAACCACCTACGAGCAGTACTTC.

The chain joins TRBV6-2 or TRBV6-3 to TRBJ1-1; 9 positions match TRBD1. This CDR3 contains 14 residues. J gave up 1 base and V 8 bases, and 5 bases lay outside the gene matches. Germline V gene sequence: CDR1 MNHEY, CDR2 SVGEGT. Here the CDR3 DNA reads TGTGCCAGCGAGGGACAGGGAGGGAACACTGAAGCTTTCTTT. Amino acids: CASEGQGGNTEAFF.

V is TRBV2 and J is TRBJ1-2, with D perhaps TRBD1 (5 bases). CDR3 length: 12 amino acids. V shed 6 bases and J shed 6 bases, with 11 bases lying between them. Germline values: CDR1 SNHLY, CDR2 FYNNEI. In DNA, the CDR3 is TGTGCCAGCAGGTGGGACGGCGATGGCTACACCTTC. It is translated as CASRWDGDGYTF.

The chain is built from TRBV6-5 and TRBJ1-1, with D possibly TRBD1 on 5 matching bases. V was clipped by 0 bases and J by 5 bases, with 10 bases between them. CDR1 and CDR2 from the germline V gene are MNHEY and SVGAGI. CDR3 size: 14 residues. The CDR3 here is CASSYSGTQTEAFF. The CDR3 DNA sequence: TGTGCCAGCAGTTACTCGGGGACTCAGACTGAAGCTTTCTTT.

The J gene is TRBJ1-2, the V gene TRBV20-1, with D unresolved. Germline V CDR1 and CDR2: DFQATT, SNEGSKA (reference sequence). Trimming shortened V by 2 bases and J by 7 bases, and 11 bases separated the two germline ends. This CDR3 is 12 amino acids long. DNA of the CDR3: TGCAGTGCTAGAAAAGGGTATAGTGGCTACACCTTC. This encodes CSARKGYSGYTF.

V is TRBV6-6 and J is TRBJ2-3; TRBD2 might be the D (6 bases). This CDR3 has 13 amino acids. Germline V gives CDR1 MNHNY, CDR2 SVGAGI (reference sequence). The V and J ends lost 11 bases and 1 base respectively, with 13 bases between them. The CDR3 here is CAVRLEGTDTQYF. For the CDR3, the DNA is TGTGCCGTACGACTAGAGGGCACAGATACGCAGTATTTT.

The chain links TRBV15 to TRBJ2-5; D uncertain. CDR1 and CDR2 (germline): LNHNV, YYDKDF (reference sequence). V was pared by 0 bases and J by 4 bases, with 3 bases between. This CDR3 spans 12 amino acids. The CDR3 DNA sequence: TGTGCCACCAGCAGAGAGAGAGAGACCCAGTACTTC. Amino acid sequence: CATSRERETQYF.

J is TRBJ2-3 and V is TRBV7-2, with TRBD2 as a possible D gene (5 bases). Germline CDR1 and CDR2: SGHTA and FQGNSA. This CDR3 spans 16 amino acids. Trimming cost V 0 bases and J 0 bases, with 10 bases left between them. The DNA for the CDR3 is TGTGCCAGCAGCTTAGCTGGACTTCTTAGCACAGATACGCAGTATTTT. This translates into CASSLAGLLSTDTQYF.

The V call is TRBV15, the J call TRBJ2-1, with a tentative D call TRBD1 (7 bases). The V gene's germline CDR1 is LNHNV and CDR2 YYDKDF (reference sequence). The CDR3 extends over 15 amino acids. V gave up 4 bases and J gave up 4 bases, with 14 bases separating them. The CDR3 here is CATSTGGGLYNEQFF. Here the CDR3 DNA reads TGTGCCACCAGCACCGGAGGGGGCTTATACAATGAGCAGTTCTTC.

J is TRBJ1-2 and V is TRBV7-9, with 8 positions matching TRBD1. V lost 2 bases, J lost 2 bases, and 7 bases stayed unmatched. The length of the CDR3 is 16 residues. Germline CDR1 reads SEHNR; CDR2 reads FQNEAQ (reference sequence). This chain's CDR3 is CASSLSARGRNYGYTF. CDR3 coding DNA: TGTGCCAGCAGCTTATCGGCCAGGGGGCGAAACTATGGCTACACCTTC.

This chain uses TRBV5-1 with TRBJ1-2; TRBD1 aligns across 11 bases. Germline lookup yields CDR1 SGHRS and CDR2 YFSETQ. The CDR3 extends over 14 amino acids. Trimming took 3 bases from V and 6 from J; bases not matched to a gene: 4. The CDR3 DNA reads TGCGCCAGCAGCTGGACAGGGGGCGGCGATGGCTACACCTTC. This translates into CASSWTGGGDGYTF. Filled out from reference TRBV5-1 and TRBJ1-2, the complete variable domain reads KAGVTQTPRYLIKTRGQQVTLSCSPISGHRSVSWYQQTPGQGLQFLFEYFSETQRNKGNFPGRFSGRQFSNSRSEMNVSTLELGDSALYLCASSWTGGGDGYTFGSGTRLTVV.

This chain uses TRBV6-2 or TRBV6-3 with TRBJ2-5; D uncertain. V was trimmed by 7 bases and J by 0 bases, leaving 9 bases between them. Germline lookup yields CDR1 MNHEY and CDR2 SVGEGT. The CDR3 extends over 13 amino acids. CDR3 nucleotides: TGTGCCAGCACGGGCCGAAACCAAGAGACCCAGTACTTC. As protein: CASTGRNQETQYF.

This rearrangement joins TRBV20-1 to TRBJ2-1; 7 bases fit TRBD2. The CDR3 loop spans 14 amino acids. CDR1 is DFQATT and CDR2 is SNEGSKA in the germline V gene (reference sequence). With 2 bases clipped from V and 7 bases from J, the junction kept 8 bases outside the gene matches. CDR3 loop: CSARRFGAGNEQFF. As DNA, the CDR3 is TGCAGTGCTAGAAGGTTTGGAGCGGGGAATGAGCAGTTCTTC.

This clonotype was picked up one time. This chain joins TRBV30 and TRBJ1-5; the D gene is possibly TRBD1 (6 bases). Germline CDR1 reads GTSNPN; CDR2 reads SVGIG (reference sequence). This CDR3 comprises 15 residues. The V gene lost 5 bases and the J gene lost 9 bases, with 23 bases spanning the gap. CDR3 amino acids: CAWGPPDRYTRPQHF. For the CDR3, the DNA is TGTGCCTGGGGTCCCCCCGACAGGTACACTCGGCCCCAGCATTTT.

The CDR3 protein is CASSLTGTSRADTQYF. DNA for the CDR3: TGCGCCAGCAGCTTGACCGGGACTAGCAGGGCAGATACGCAGTATTTT. The V and J genes are TRBV5-1 and TRBJ2-3; 9 nucleotides match TRBD2. This CDR3 is built from 16 residues. The germline V gene encodes CDR1 SGHRS and CDR2 YFSETQ. V lost 1 base and J lost 4; bases outside the gene matches: 7.

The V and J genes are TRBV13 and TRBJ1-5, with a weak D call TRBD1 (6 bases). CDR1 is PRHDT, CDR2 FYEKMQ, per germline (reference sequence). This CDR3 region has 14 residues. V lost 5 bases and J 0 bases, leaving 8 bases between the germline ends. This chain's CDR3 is CASSRGASNQPQHF. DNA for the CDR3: TGTGCCAGCAGCCGGGGGGCTAGCAATCAGCCCCAGCATTTT.

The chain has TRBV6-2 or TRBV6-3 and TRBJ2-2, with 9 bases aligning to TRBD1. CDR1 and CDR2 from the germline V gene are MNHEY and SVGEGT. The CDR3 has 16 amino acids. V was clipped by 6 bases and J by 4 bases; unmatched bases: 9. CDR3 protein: CASRPRGQGFTGELFF. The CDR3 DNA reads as TGTGCCAGCAGGCCCCGGGGACAGGGATTCACCGGGGAGCTGTTTTTT.

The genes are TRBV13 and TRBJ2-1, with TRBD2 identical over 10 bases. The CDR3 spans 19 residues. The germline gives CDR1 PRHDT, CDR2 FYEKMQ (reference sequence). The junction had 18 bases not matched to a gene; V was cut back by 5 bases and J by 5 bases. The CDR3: CASSPEPTLAGKMDNEQFF. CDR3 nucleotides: TGTGCCAGCAGCCCCGAACCGACACTAGCGGGGAAAATGGACAATGAGCAGTTCTTC.